This T cell receptor beta chain was recorded in a study of blood T cell repertoires in COVID-19. Study overall: Donors in the United States, Italy and Spain gave samples during acute or convalescent COVID-19.

Germline assignment: CDR1 SGHTS and CDR2 YDEGEE. The CDR3 runs 16 residues. V gave up 2 bases and J gave up 0 bases, with 9 bases separating them. The authors' processing: From reference gene primer amplification, estimates of nucleated cell counts were derived. Sequenced by immunoSEQ multiplex PCR; TCRdb stores in-frame clones only, minus some. The DNA gave D and trimming, while V, J and clone size come from that table. The sample includes some 210,000 clones, about 83% seen only once; the top ten take approximately 8%. Sequenced input: peripheral blood. V is TRBV5-8 and J is TRBJ2-6; tentatively, D is TRBD1 (5 bases). The clonotype comes from a woman aged 45 to 65 with active or convalescent COVID-19. The CDR3 DNA reads TGTGCCAGCAGCTTCGGACAAAACTCTGGGGCCAACGTCCTGACTTTC. Translating gives CASSFGQNSGANVLTF.